This TCR beta chain was documented in a study of blood T cell repertoires in COVID-19 (dated by TCRdb to 2018 to 2020). About the full investigation: Samples from collaborators originated in the United States, Italy and Spain and spanned both the acute and convalescent phases of COVID-19. Samples came from the ongoing ImmuneRACE study (first 160 participants) plus 1,254 subjects from 6 global collaborators. A freely available public database, intended as a resource for researchers studying the immune response to SARS-CoV-2, is where the repertoires were released. Subjects who had been exposed to COVID-19, were actively infected with it, or had recovered from it provided the deeply sampled blood TCRbeta repertoires that made up the dataset. The prospective study material was composed of cDNA or gDNA derived from T cells, B-cell-depleted T cells, or PBMCs. Where available, HLA class I and class II types were taken from metadata supplied by the sample provider and were not determined by assay-based typing. Sample metadata almost always included a de-identified subject ID, COVID-19 status, age in years and sex. The paper's findings and limits, for the study overall: The amount of clinical and demographic metadata varied by source and participant and was provided uncurated.

TCRbeta CDR3 regions were amplified from genomic DNA using the immunoSEQ Assay, a bias-controlled multiplex PCR. On the study's bioinformatics: Nucleated cell counts per sample were estimated from amplification of reference gene primers within the assay. To quantify the absolute abundance of each unique TCRbeta CDR3 rearrangement, sequence reads were collapsed and filtered. For each sample, productive Simpson clonality was calculated by taking the square root of Simpson's diversity index across productive rearrangements. The immuneACCESS repertoire file appears here via TCRdb, limited to in-frame rearrangements. These files lack a portion of the clones; in checked studies, under half of the deficit traces to unresolved V genes, and the cause of the others is not known. The V and J calls and clone size were taken over from that table, and D and trimming were inferred from the DNA. The sample yields some 330,000 clones; 75% to 90% were counted once. The top ten constitute more than 5% of the sample.

The CDR3 sequence holds 14 residues, the cysteine and phenylalanine included. The DNA shown is the 42-base CDR3, in frame from base 1. Trimming at the junction amounts to 1 base on V and 6 bases on J, and the germline ends lie 10 bases apart. CDR1 and CDR2, looked up from the germline V gene, are SGHRS and YFSETQ. This clone is a singleton in its sample. Its antigen specificity is not known. No quality values exist for individual bases; no much larger clone is one base distant. Participants in the prospective study were enrolled through a virtual design, were aged roughly 18 to 100 years, and lived in fewer than 30 United States geographic areas. To assign participants to cohorts, the prospective study relied on clinical history that participants themselves reported in a screening survey and a study questionnaire. Recovered participants in ImmuneRACE Cohort 3 were defined by two consecutive negative NP/OP PCR tests, clearance by a healthcare professional, or resolution of symptoms. In the prospective study, whole blood, serum and a nasopharyngeal or oropharyngeal swab were collected from each participant by mobile phlebotomists. Participants in the prospective study had the option to provide additional blood draws and questionnaires over a roughly 2-month period. Before DNA extraction, blood samples from the prospective study were shipped at room temperature or frozen.

The sample consisted of PBMCs or T cells enriched from blood (not recorded which). The chain uses TRBV5-1 and TRBJ1-4, with the identity of the D gene unclear. This clonotype was sampled from a young man who had recovered from COVID-19. This receptor has the CDR3 CASSLSGYDEKLFF. DNA sequence: TGCGCCAGCAGCTTGTCCGGGTACGATGAAAAACTGTTTTTT.